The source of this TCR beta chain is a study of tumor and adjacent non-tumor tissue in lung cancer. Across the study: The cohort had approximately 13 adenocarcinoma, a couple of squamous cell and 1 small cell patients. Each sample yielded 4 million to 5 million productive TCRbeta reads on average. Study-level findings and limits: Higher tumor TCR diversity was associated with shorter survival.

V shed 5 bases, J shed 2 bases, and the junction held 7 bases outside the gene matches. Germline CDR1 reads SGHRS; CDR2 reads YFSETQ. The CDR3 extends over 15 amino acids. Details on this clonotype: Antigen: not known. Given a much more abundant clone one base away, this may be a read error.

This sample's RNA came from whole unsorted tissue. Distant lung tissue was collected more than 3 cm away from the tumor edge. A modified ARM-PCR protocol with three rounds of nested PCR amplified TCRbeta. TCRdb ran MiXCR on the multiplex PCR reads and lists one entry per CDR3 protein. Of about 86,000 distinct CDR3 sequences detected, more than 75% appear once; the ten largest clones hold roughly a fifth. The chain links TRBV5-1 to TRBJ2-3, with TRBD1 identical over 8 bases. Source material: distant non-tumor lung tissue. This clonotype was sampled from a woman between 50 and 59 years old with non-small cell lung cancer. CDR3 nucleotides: TGCGCCAGCAGTAGGACAGGGCAAAACACAGATACGCAGTATTTT. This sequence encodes CASSRTGQNTDTQYF.